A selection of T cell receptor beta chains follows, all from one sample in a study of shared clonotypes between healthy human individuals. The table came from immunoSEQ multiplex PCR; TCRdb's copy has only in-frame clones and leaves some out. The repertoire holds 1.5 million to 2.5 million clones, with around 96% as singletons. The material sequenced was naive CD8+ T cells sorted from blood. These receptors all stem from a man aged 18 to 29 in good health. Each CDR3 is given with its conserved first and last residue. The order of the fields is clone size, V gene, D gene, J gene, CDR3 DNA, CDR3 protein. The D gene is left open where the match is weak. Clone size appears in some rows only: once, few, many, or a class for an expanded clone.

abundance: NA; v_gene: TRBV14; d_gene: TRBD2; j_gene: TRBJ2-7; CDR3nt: TGTGCCAGCAGCCCTCTAGCGGGAGTATTTCTGGGCTACGAGCAGTACTTC; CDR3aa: CASSPLAGVFLGYEQYF
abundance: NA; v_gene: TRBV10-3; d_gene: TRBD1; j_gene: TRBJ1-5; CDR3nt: TGTGCCATCAGTGAATCCGGGACAGGGGGCTATCAGCCCCAGCATTTT; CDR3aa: CAISESGTGGYQPQHF
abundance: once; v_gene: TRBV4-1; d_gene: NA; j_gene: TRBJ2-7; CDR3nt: TGCGCCAGCAGCCAAGGGGGCCGGGGCTACGAGCAGTACTTC; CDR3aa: CASSQGGRGYEQYF
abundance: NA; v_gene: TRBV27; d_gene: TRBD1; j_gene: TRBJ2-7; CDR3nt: TGTGCCAGCAGTCCCTCGGGACAGGGTAACGAGCAGTACTTC; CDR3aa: CASSPSGQGNEQYF
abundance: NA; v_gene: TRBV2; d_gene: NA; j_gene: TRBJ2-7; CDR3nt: TGTGCCAGCAGCACTTCCCCCGGGTACGAGCAGTACTTC; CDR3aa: CASSTSPGYEQYF
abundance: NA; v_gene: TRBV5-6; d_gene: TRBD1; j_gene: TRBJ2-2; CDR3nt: TGTGCCAGCAGCTTGGGGTGGACAGGTAACACCGGGGAGCTGTTTTTT; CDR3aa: CASSLGWTGNTGELFF
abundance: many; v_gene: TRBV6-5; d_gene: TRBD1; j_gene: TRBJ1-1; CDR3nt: TGTGCCAGCAAAGTAACAGGGGGCGGCACTGAAGCTTTCTTT; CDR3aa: CASKVTGGGTEAFF
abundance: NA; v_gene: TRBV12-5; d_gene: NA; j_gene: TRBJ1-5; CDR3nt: TGTGCTAGTGGTTTGGACTCCGACAGTCCCAATCAGCCCCAGCATTTT; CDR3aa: CASGLDSDSPNQPQHF
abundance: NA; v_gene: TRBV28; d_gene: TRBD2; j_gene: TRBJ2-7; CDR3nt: TGTGCCAGCAGTTTTGGCGGGGGGGCCTACGAGCAGTACTTC; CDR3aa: CASSFGGGAYEQYF
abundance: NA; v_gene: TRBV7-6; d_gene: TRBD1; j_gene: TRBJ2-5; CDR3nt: TGTGCCAGCAGCTTAACCGGACAGGGCTCGCCGGAGACCCAGTACTTC; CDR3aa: CASSLTGQGSPETQYF
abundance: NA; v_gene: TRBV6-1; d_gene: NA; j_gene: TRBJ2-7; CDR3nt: TGTGCCAGCAGTCCTAGGGGTTCCTACGAGCAGTACTTC; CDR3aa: CASSPRGSYEQYF
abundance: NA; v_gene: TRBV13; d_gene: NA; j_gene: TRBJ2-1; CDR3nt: TGTGCCAGCAGCGAGGCCCGGGGGCAGTTCTTC; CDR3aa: CASSEARGQFF
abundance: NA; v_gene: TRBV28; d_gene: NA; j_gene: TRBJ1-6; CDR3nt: TGTGCCAGCAGTTCCCTAACCGGCTCCTATAATTCACCCCTCCACTTT; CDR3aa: CASSSLTGSYNSPLHF
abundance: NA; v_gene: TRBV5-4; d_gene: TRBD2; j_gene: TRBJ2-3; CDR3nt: TGTGCCAGCAGCTTGGCCGAGGGACTAGACACAGATACGCAGTATTTT; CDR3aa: CASSLAEGLDTDTQYF
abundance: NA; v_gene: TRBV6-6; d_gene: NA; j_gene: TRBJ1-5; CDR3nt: TGTGCCAGCAGCAACAGGGTTCTTCAGCCCCAGCATTTT; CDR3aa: CASSNRVLQPQHF
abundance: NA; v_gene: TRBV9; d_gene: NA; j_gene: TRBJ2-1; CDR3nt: TGTGCCAGCAGCGTAGGGGCCGATTGGAGCTACAATGAGCAGTTCTTC; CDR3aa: CASSVGADWSYNEQFF
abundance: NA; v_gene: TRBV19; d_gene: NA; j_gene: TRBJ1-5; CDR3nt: TGTGCCAGTAGTATAAAGCAGTGGCGCAATCAGCCCCAGCATTTT; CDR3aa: CASSIKQWRNQPQHF
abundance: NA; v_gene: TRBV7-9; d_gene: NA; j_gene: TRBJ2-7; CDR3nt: TGTGCCAGCAGCTTAAGCGGGTCCTACGAGCAGTACTTC; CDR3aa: CASSLSGSYEQYF
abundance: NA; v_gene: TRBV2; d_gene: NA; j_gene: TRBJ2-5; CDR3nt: TGTGCCAGCAGTATCAGAATTGGGGAGACCCAGTACTTC; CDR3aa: CASSIRIGETQYF
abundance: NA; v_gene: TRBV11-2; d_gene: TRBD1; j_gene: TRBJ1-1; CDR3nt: TGTGCCAGCAGCCCGAGGACAGGGGGCAGGAACACTGAAGCTTTCTTT; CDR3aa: CASSPRTGGRNTEAFF
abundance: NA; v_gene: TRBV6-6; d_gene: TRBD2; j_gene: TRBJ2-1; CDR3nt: TGTGCCAGCAGAAAGGCGGTAGCGGGAGAGGGTGAGCAGTTCTTC; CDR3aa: CASRKAVAGEGEQFF
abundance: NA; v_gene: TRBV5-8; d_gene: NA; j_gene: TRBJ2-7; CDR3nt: TGTGCCAGCAGCTTAAGTGGGGCCCCCTACGAGCAGTACTTC; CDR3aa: CASSLSGAPYEQYF
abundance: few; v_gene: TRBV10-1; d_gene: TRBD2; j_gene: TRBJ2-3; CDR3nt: TGCGCCAGCAGCAGACTAGCGGGAGGCCCAGATACGCAGTATTTT; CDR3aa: CASSRLAGGPDTQYF
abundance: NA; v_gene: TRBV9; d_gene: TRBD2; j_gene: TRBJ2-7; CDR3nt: TGTGCCAGCAGCCCGGGGGGGGAAGGACTCTACGAGCAGTACTTC; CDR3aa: CASSPGGEGLYEQYF
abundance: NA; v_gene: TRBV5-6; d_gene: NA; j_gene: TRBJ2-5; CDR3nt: TGTGCCAGCAGCTATGGAGAGACCCAGTACTTC; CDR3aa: CASSYGETQYF
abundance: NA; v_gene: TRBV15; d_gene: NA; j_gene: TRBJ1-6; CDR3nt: TGTGCCACCAGCAGACCTGGACTCGGCAATTCACCCCTCCACTTT; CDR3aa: CATSRPGLGNSPLHF
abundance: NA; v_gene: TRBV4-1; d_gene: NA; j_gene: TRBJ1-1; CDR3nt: TGCGCCAGCAGCCAAGAGGGGACAACGAACACTGAAGCTTTCTTT; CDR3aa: CASSQEGTTNTEAFF
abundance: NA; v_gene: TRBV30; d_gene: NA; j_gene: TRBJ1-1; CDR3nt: TGTGCCTGGAGTGTATCGCCGGGGGGAGGAGACACTGAAGCTTTCTTT; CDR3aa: CAWSVSPGGGDTEAFF
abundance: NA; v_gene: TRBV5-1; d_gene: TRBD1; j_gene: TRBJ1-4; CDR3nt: TGCGCCAGCAGCTTATCTTTCGGGACAGTCATCGATGCTAATGAAAAACTGTTTTTT; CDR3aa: CASSLSFGTVIDANEKLFF
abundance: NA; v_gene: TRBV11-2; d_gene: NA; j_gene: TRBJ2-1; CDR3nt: TGTGCCAGCAGCCTAATGGATGAGCAGTTCTTC; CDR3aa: CASSLMDEQFF
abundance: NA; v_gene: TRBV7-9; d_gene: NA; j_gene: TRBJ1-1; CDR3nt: TGTGCCAGCAGTCGATCCGCAGGGGAATGGAACATGAACACTGAAGCTTTCTTT; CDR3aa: CASSRSAGEWNMNTEAFF
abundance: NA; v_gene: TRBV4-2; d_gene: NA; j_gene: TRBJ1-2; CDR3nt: TGTGCCAGCAGCGAAAGTCTTGCGGGCCCCTCCGCCTATGGCTACACCTTC; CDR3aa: CASSESLAGPSAYGYTF
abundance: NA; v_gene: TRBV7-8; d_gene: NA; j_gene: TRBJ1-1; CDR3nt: TGTGCCAGCAGCTTATATATCAGGGAAGGCACTGAAGCTTTCTTT; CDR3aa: CASSLYIREGTEAFF
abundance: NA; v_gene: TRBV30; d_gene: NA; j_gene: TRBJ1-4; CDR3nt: TGTGCCTGGAGTGGCGGGGCCCCTAATGAAAAACTGTTTTTT; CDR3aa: CAWSGGAPNEKLFF
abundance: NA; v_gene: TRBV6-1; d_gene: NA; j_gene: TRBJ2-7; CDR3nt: TGTGCCAGCAGTGAAGGGTTGATCTACGAGCAGTACTTC; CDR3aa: CASSEGLIYEQYF
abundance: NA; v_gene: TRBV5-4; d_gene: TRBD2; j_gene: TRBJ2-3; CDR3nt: TGTGCCAGCAGCCGCCCGGGACTAGCGGGAACCATAAATAATACGCAGTATTTT; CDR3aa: CASSRPGLAGTINNTQYF
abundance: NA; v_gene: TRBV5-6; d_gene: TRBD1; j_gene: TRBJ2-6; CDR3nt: TGTGCCAGCGGGGACAGTGACTCTGGGGCCAACGTCCTGACTTTC; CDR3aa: CASGDSDSGANVLTF
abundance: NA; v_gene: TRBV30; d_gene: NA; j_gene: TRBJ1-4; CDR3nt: TGTGCCTGGAAAGCAGGGGTTGGAAAACTGTTTTTT; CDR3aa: CAWKAGVGKLFF
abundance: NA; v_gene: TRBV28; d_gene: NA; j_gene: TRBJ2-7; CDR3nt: TGTGCCAGCAGTTTCCGCGGGGCATCCTACGAGCAGTACTTC; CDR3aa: CASSFRGASYEQYF
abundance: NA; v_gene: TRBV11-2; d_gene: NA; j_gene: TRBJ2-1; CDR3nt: TGTGCCAGCAGCTTAGTGGTCCACAATGAGCAGTTCTTC; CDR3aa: CASSLVVHNEQFF
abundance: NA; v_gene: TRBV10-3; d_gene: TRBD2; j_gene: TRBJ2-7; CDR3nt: TGTGCCATCAGTGACCACCGGCCACTAGCGGGGGCTCACTCCTACGAGCAGTACTTC; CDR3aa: CAISDHRPLAGAHSYEQYF
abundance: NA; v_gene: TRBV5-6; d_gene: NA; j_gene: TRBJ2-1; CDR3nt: TGTGCCAGCAGCCCCGTCCAGAGCTCCTACAATGAGCAGTTCTTC; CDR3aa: CASSPVQSSYNEQFF
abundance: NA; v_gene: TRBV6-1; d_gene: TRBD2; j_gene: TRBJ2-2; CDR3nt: TGTGCCAGCAGTGAATATCCGGGAGGGCCGGGGACCGGGGAGCTGTTTTTT; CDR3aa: CASSEYPGGPGTGELFF
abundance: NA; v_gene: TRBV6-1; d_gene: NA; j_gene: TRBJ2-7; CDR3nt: TGTGCCAGCAGCCCGTGGGGGTCCTACGAGCAGTACTTC; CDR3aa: CASSPWGSYEQYF
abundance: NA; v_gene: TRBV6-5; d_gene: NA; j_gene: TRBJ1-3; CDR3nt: TGTGCCAGCAGTTACGCCGGAGACTCTGGAAACACCATATATTTT; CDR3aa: CASSYAGDSGNTIYF